One and the same sample provided the 16 T cell receptor beta chains below, sequenced in a study of cytomegalovirus exposure and HLA in healthy donors. 60 Vbeta and 13 Jbeta primers were used in PCR. TCRdb's copy holds only in-frame clones and misses some; the assay was immunoSEQ multiplex PCR. The table includes approximately 120,000 clones, about 80% detected once. The sample was PBMCs. The receptors here all came from a woman aged 45-65 years in good health and CMV-seropositive.

This clone was observed a handful of times. The chain carries TRBV5-1 and TRBJ2-3, with 9 nucleotides matching TRBD1. Germline lookup yields CDR1 SGHRS and CDR2 YFSETQ. V gave up 3 bases and J gave up 4 bases; unmatched junction bases: 3. This CDR3 region has 14 residues. The DNA of the CDR3 is TGCGCCAGCAGCTCACAGGGGGCCCCAGATACGCAGTATTTT. The encoded protein is CASSSQGAPDTQYF.

The rearrangement joins TRBV7-9 to TRBJ1-2; a weak D match, TRBD1 (6 bases). The CDR3 is 13 residues long. Germline-derived CDR1 and CDR2 are SEHNR and FQNEAQ (reference sequence). The V end was cut by 1 base, the J end by 7 bases, with 10 bases between. The CDR3 protein is CASSLERDIGYTF. CDR3 coding DNA: TGTGCCAGCAGCTTAGAGAGGGACATTGGCTACACCTTC.

The chain uses TRBV27 and TRBJ2-2; D may be TRBD1 (6 bases). With 3 bases removed from V and 4 bases from J, the gap between germline ends came to 12 bases. This CDR3 is 15 amino acids long. The germline V gene encodes CDR1 MNHEY and CDR2 SMNVEV (reference sequence). This CDR3 reads CASSFQGLGTGELFF. The CDR3 DNA follows: TGTGCCAGCAGTTTCCAGGGGTTGGGCACCGGGGAGCTGTTTTTT.

This chain joins TRBV6-5 and TRBJ2-7; 9 bases are a match to TRBD2. The V segment lost 6 bases and the J segment 6 bases; nucleotides outside the gene matches: 3. This CDR3 comprises 12 residues. Germline CDR1 reads MNHEY; CDR2 reads SVGAGI. The CDR3 reads CASRTSGLEQYF. CDR3 coding DNA: TGTGCCAGCAGAACTAGCGGGCTCGAGCAGTACTTC.

A few counts support this clone. The V and J genes are TRBV29-1 and TRBJ1-1; TRBD1 might be the D (6 bases). Deletions cut 8 bases from V and 1 base from J, with 11 bases between. Per the germline V gene, CDR1 is SQVTM and CDR2 is ANQGSEA. CDR3 size: 12 residues. CDR3 sequence reads: CSSGHTNTEAFF. CDR3 sequence (DNA): TGCAGCTCGGGACACACGAACACTGAAGCTTTCTTT.

The V call is TRBV5-3, the J call TRBJ2-2; maybe TRBD1 (6 bases). TRBV5-3 is identified as an open reading frame with a role that is uncertain. CDR3 length: 17 residues. V dropped 6 bases and J dropped 1 base, with 19 bases sitting between them. DNA for the CDR3: TGTGCCAGAAATCACTCGGCCAGGGACAAGAACACCGGGGAGCTGTTTTTT. Its translation is CARNHSARDKNTGELFF.

In this sample, this clone turned up a few times. The chain employs TRBV6-5 and TRBJ1-2, with D perhaps matching TRBD1 (6 bases). The germline V gene encodes CDR1 MNHEY and CDR2 SVGAGI. The ends were cut back, 0 bases at V and 8 bases at J, with 13 bases in the middle. The CDR3 length is 14 residues. In nucleotides, the CDR3 is TGTGCCAGCAGTTACTCTACGAGGGGGTACGGCTACACCTTC. Its translation is CASSYSTRGYGYTF.

There are a few counts of this clone. The J gene is TRBJ1-1, the V gene TRBV5-1; possibly TRBD1 for D (5 bases). V was pared by 2 bases and J by 5 bases, with 13 bases between. Germline V lookup: CDR1 SGHRS, CDR2 YFSETQ. The CDR3 has 14 amino acids. CDR3 sequence: CASSFDSRTTEAFF. The CDR3 DNA sequence: TGCGCCAGCAGCTTCGACAGCCGAACGACTGAAGCTTTCTTT.

The V gene is TRBV14, the J gene TRBJ1-2; perhaps TRBD1 as D (5 bases). Germline CDR1 is SGHDN and CDR2 is FVKESK. V lost 1 base and J lost 8, with 11 bases in between. The CDR3 runs to 13 residues. CDR3 protein: CASSQGGARGYTF. The CDR3 DNA follows: TGTGCCAGCAGCCAAGGCGGGGCGAGGGGCTACACCTTC.

The chain links TRBV5-8 to TRBJ1-5; TRBD1 agrees at 10 bases. The CDR3 covers 13 residues. The germline CDR1 and CDR2 sequences are SGHTS and YDEGEE. J was trimmed by 6 bases and V by 3 bases; bases with no gene match: 0. This chain's CDR3 is CASSWDRGQPQHF. The CDR3 nucleotides are TGTGCCAGCAGCTGGGACAGGGGTCAGCCCCAGCATTTT.

The chain joins TRBV7-9 to TRBJ1-2, with 7 bases aligning to TRBD1. CDR3 length: 13 residues. J gave up 4 bases and V 5 bases, and 4 bases lay outside the gene matches. Germline lookup yields CDR1 SEHNR and CDR2 FQNEAQ (reference sequence). This CDR3 is CASSPGQRYGYTF. The DNA for the CDR3 is TGTGCCAGCAGCCCGGGACAGCGCTATGGCTACACCTTC. The whole variable domain, remainder taken from reference TRBV7-9 and TRBJ1-2, is DTGVSQNPRHKITKRGQNVTFRCDPISEHNRLYWYRQTLGQGPEFLTYFQNEAQLEKSRLLSDRFSAERPKGSFSTLEIQRTEQGDSAMYLCASSPGQRYGYTFGSGTRLTVV.

This chain uses TRBV4-1 with TRBJ2-3, with 7 bases that match TRBD2. The CDR3 sequence is 17 residues long. Germline CDR1 MGHRA, CDR2 YSYEKL. V shed 2 bases and J 0 bases; nucleotides not matched to a gene: 8. CDR3 protein: CASSQSKASGSTDTQYF. The DNA of the CDR3 is TGCGCCAGCAGCCAATCTAAGGCTAGCGGCAGCACAGATACGCAGTATTTT.

The chain couples TRBV5-6 to TRBJ2-2; D call uncertain. Germline values: CDR1 SGHDT, CDR2 YYEEEE. V dropped 3 bases and J dropped 7 bases, with 13 bases sitting between them. This CDR3 comprises 14 residues. The CDR3 reads CASSWSQLGGELFF. Here the CDR3 DNA reads TGTGCCAGCAGCTGGAGCCAGTTGGGCGGGGAGCTGTTTTTT.

The J gene is TRBJ2-7, the V gene TRBV7-9, with 7 nucleotides matching TRBD1. This CDR3 spans 15 amino acids. With V trimmed by 1 base and J by 0 bases, 3 bases remained unmatched. Germline V CDR1 and CDR2: SEHNR, FQNEAQ (reference sequence). CDR3 sequence reads: CASSLGQGVSYEQYF. The CDR3 DNA is TGTGCCAGCAGCTTAGGGCAGGGGGTCTCCTACGAGCAGTACTTC.

The rearrangement uses TRBV7-3 and TRBJ2-2; a weak D match, TRBD2 (6 bases). Germline V gives CDR1 SGHTA, CDR2 FQGTGA. The CDR3 is 16 residues long. The V and J ends lost 5 bases and 2 bases respectively, with 15 bases between them. The CDR3 region is CASSPKVAGNTGELFF. The CDR3 bases are TGTGCCAGCAGCCCAAAAGTGGCGGGAAACACCGGGGAGCTGTTTTTT.

In this sample, this clone turned up a few times. The genes are TRBV7-8 and TRBJ2-4; 9 positions match TRBD2. Germline V lookup: CDR1 SGHVS, CDR2 FQNEAQ. Unmatched junction bases numbered 11, after V lost 5 bases and J lost 6 bases. This CDR3 has 16 amino acids. The CDR3 region has the DNA TGTGCCAGCAGCCGCAGACTAGCGGTCAAGGGAAACATTCAGTACTTC. It is translated as CASSRRLAVKGNIQYF.